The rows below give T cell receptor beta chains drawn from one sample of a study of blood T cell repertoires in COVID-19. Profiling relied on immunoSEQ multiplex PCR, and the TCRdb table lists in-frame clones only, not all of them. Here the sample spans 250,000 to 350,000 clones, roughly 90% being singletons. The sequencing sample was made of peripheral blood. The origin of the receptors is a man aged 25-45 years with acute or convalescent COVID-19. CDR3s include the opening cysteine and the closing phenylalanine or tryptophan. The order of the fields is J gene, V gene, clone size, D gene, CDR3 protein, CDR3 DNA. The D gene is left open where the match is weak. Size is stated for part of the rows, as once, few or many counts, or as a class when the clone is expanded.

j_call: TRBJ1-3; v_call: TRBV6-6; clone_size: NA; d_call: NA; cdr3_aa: CASTSGMRSGNTIYF; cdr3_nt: TGTGCCAGCACCTCAGGGATGAGGTCTGGAAACACCATATATTTT
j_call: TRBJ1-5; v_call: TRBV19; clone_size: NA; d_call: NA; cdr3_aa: CASSIIRREGQPQHF; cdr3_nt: TGTGCCAGTAGTATCATTCGCAGGGAAGGTCAGCCCCAGCATTTT
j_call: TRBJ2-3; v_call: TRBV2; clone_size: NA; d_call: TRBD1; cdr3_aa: CASSRTGGTDTQYF; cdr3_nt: TGTGCCAGCAGCAGGACAGGGGGGACAGATACGCAGTATTTT
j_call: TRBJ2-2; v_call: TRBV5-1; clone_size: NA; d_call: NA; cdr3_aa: CASSTQGFGELFF; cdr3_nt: TGCGCCAGCAGCACGCAGGGGTTCGGGGAGCTGTTTTTT
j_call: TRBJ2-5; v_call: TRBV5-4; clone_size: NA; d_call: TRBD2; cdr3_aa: CASSLGWGGRETQYF; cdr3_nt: TGTGCCAGCAGCCTGGGATGGGGGGGTCGAGAGACCCAGTACTTC
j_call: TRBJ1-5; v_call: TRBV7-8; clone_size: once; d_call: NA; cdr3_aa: CASSLFGDKSNQPQHF; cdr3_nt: TGTGCCAGCAGCTTATTCGGGGACAAAAGCAATCAGCCCCAGCATTTT
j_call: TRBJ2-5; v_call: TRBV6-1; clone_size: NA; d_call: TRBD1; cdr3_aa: CASSEGQGARETQYF; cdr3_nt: TGTGCCAGCAGTGAAGGGCAGGGGGCGCGTGAGACCCAGTACTTC
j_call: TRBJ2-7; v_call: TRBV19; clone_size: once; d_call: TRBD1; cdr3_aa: CASGLGQNYEQYF; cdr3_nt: TGTGCCAGTGGATTGGGACAGAACTACGAGCAGTACTTC
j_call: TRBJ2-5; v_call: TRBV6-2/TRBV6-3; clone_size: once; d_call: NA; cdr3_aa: CASSYLGQKTQYF; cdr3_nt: TGTGCCAGCAGTTACTTGGGGCAGAAGACCCAGTACTTC
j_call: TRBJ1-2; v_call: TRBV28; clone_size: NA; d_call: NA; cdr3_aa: CASSLWTGGLGYTF; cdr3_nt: TGTGCCAGCAGTTTATGGACGGGGGGCTTGGGCTACACCTTC
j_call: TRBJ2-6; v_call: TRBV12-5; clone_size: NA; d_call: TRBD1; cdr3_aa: CASGLAPGQRISGANVLTF; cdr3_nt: TGTGCTAGTGGTTTGGCGCCGGGACAGCGGATCTCTGGGGCCAACGTCCTGACTTTC
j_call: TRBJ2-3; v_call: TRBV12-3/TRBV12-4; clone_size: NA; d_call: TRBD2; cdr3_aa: CASETSTEDTQYF; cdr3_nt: TGTGCCAGTGAGACTAGCACGGAGGATACGCAGTATTTT
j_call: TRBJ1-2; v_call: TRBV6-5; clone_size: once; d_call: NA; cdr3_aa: CASRRTQGANYGYTF; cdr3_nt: TGTGCCAGCAGACGCACACAGGGTGCGAACTATGGCTACACCTTC
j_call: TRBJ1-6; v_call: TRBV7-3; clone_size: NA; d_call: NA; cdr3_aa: CASSLGFDSPLHF; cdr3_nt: TGTGCCAGCAGCTTAGGCTTCGATTCACCCCTCCACTTT
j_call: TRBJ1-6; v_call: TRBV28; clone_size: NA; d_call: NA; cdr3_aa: CASREGTTSSPLHF; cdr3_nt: TGTGCCAGCAGGGAGGGGACCACTAGCTCACCCCTCCACTTT
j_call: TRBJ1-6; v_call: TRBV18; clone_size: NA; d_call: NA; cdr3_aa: CASSPPPGLGSHSPLHF; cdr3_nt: TGTGCCAGCTCACCTCCCCCGGGGTTAGGATCTCATTCACCCCTCCACTTT
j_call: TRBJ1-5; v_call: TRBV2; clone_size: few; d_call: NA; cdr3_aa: CASSETGINQPQHF; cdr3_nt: TGTGCCAGCAGCGAAACAGGGATCAATCAGCCCCAGCATTTT
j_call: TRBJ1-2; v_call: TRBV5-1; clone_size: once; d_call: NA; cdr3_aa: CASSLRPGNGYTF; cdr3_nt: TGCGCCAGCAGCTTGAGGCCAGGGAATGGCTACACCTTC
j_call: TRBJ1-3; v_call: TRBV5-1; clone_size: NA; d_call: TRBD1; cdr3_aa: CASSLQGAGNTIYF; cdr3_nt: TGCGCCAGCAGCCTACAGGGGGCTGGAAACACCATATATTTT
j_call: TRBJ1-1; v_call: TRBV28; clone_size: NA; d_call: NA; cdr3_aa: CASNQNTEAFF; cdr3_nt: TGTGCCAGCAATCAGAACACTGAAGCTTTCTTT
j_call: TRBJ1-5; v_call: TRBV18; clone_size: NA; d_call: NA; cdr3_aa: CASSPTTGGIQPQHF; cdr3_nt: TGTGCCAGCTCACCAACAACGGGGGGTATCCAGCCCCAGCATTTT
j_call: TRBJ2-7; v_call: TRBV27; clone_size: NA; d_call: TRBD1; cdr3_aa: CASSPQGTDYEQYF; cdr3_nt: TGTGCCAGCAGTCCACAGGGGACAGACTACGAGCAGTACTTC